This T cell receptor (beta chain) comes out of a study of breast tumors, draining lymph nodes, adjacent tissues. The CDR3 has 15 residues. Trimming took 7 bases from V and 1 from J, leaving 13 bases between them. Germline assignment: CDR1 MNHNY and CDR2 SVGAGI (reference sequence). One entry per CDR3 protein, called by TCRdb with MiXCR from the multiplex PCR reads. The table includes more than 250,000 distinct CDR3 sequences, about 33% detected once. This clonotype was seen many times. The antigen remains unidentified. Overall study results and limits: Compared with lymph nodes, tumors were less diverse; compared with nontumor tissue, more. Tumor T cell lymph node origin was a supported hypothesis, not proven. Luminal-like breast cancer showed significantly greater tumor-nontumor repertoire similarity than basal-like breast cancer did. Data fit most tumor T cells coming from lymph node, expanding in tumor.

The lymph nodes were axillary draining lymph nodes from breast cancer patients. Specimen: axillary lymph node tissue. This receptor was taken from a female donor with breast cancer. Some clones in this sample may be carry-over from other donors' samples. J is TRBJ2-2 and V is TRBV6-6; D unresolved. The CDR3 sequence is CASIGGLLNTGELFF. In DNA form, the CDR3 reads TGTGCCAGCATTGGTGGTCTCCTGAACACCGGGGAGCTGTTTTTT.